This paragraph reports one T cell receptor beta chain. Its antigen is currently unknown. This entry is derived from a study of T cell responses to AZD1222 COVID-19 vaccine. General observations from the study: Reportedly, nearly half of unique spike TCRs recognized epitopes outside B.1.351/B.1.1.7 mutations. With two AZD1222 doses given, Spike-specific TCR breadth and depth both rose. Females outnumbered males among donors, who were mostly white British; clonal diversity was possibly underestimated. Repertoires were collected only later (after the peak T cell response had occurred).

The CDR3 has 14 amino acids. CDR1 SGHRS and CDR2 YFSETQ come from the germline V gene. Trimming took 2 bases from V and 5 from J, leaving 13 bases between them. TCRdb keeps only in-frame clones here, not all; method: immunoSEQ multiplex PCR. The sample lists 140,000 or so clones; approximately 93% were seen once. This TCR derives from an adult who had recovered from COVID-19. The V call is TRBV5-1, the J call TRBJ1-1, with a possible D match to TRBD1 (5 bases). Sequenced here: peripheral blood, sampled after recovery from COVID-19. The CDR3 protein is CASSFGRARTEAFF. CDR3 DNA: TGCGCCAGCAGCTTCGGCAGGGCGAGGACTGAAGCTTTCTTT.